Here is one T cell receptor (beta chain) with its context. The CDR3 loop spans 14 amino acids. Per germline, CDR1 SGHDT and CDR2 YYEEEE. Trimming removed 0 bases at V and 6 bases at J, with 13 bases between. This sample was included in a study of blood T cell repertoires in COVID-19. Study-level information: Donors in the United States, Italy and Spain gave samples during acute or convalescent COVID-19. PBMCs, B-cell-depleted T cells, or T cells provided the cDNA or gDNA that made up the material.

The repertoire was sequenced with immunoSEQ multiplex PCR; TCRdb's copy has only in-frame clones and lacks some. The sample has about 180,000 clones; around 82% are singletons. Across under 25 US areas, participants ranged in age from about 18 to 100 years. Sequencing used PBMCs or T cells enriched from blood (not recorded which). V usage is TRBV5-6 and J usage is TRBJ2-7; D perhaps matches TRBD1 (6 bases). The clonotype was recovered from a man aged 60-69 years who had recovered from COVID-19. Here the CDR3 DNA reads TGTGCCAGCAGCTTGGAGGGGGTCTCAATCGAGCAGTACTTC. Its protein is CASSLEGVSIEQYF.